The next 9 T cell receptor beta chains were all read from a single sample in a study of cytomegalovirus exposure and HLA in healthy donors listed by TCRdb under 2017. Library preparation used the immunoSEQ multiplex PCR assay. A mixture of 60 forward primers for TCR Vbeta segments and 13 reverse primers for TCR Jbeta segments was used in the multiplex PCR. Not all clones reach the TCRdb copy of this immuneACCESS table, which keeps in-frame sequences only. Checked studies attribute under half of the gap to unresolved V genes and leave the rest unexplained. This sample holds about 150,000 clones; 65% to 80% were observed only once. The ten largest account for about 3% of the sample. Input material: PBMCs. All receptors derive from a man between 18 and 35 years old in good health and CMV-seronegative.

The rearrangement uses TRBV18 and TRBJ2-3; 7 bases agree with TRBD2. V lost 2 bases to trimming and J lost 6 bases; unmatched junction nucleotides: 2. The CDR3 contains 13 residues. The V gene's germline CDR1 is KGHSH and CDR2 LQKENI. The CDR3 DNA is TGTGCCAGCTCACCAGCGGGGGTCGATACGCAGTATTTT. Residues: CASSPAGVDTQYF.

The chain carries TRBV21-1 and TRBJ2-1; no check of the table's D call, TRBD2, against the DNA was made. TRBV21-1 is an annotated pseudogene. The CDR3 is 15 amino acids. The CDR3 region is CASSKPPGEENEQFF. In DNA, the CDR3 is TGTGCCAGCAGCAAACCTCCGGGGGAAGAAAATGAGCAGTTCTTC.

The V call is TRBV6-1, the J call TRBJ1-2, with D tentatively TRBD1 (5 bases). The V end lost 1 base, the J end lost 6 bases, and 12 bases lay between the germline ends. Germline V gene lookup returns CDR1 MNHNS and CDR2 SASEGT. CDR3 length equals 14 residues. The CDR3 nucleotides read TGTGCCAGCAGTGAAGGGGGGGTACTAAATGGCTACACCTTC. The encoded protein is CASSEGGVLNGYTF.

The J gene is TRBJ1-6, the V gene TRBV18, with TRBD1 as a possible D gene (5 bases). The CDR3 is 14 residues long. Germline V lookup: CDR1 KGHSH, CDR2 LQKENI. The germline V and J ends were trimmed by 5 bases and 5 bases, with 10 bases remaining between them. In DNA, the CDR3 is TGTGCCAGCTCATCCAGGGTAGATAATTCACCCCTCCACTTT. It is translated as CASSSRVDNSPLHF.

This clone occurred a few times. J is TRBJ1-5 and V is TRBV10-3; no firm D call. The CDR3 contains 15 residues. The germline V gene encodes CDR1 ENHRY and CDR2 SYGVKD. Between the trimmed V and J ends, which lost 3 bases and 2 bases, there was a span of 11 bases. The CDR3 protein is CAISDGSQGNQPQHF. CDR3 DNA sequence: TGTGCCATCAGTGATGGCTCCCAAGGCAATCAGCCCCAGCATTTT.

This chain links TRBV7-2 with TRBJ1-1; D possibly corresponds to TRBD1 (5 bases). V was shortened by 4 bases and J by 1 base, with 13 bases between the two germline ends. CDR3 length: 15 amino acids. Germline assignment: CDR1 SGHTA and CDR2 FQGNSA. CDR3 DNA: TGTGCCAGCAGCTGGTCAGGGAATGGGAACACTGAAGCTTTCTTT. Protein: CASSWSGNGNTEAFF.

The chain links TRBV2 to TRBJ2-1; TRBD1 matches 10 bases. Germline assignment: CDR1 SNHLY and CDR2 FYNNEI. After removal of 9 bases from V and 8 bases from J, the junction contained 4 bases not matched to a gene. The CDR3 covers 12 residues. In DNA form, the CDR3 reads TGTGCCAGGACAGGGGGCCAGGATGAGCAGTTCTTC. Translating gives CARTGGQDEQFF.

The chain joins TRBV28 to TRBJ1-2, with D unresolved. The CDR3 length is 13 residues. Germline lookup yields CDR1 MDHEN and CDR2 SYDVKM. The germline V and J ends were trimmed by 5 bases and 4 bases, with 11 bases remaining between them. CDR3 in amino acids: CASSNSDSYGYTF. As DNA, the CDR3 is TGTGCCAGCAGTAATTCTGACTCCTATGGCTACACCTTC.

The chain is built from TRBV6-5 and TRBJ2-7; D call uncertain. The CDR3 length is 13 residues. With 0 bases removed from V and 3 bases from J, the gap between germline ends came to 6 bases. The V gene's germline CDR1 is MNHEY and CDR2 SVGAGI. CDR3 nucleotides: TGTGCCAGCAGTTACTCGGAAAACTACGAGCAGTACGTC. This gives the protein CASSYSENYEQYV.